Following are 22 T cell receptor beta chains from one sample sequenced in a study of early T cells in non-severe SARS-CoV-2 infection. One entry per CDR3 protein, called by TCRdb with MiXCR from the 5' RACE reads. The sample holds some 66,000 distinct CDR3 sequences; around 12% are singletons and the top ten take less than 4.5%. The sample taken for sequencing was whole blood. The origin of the receptors is an adult who was a healthcare worker with PCR-confirmed SARS-CoV-2 infection or an uninfected control (not recorded which).

V usage is TRBV6-2 or TRBV6-3 and J usage is TRBJ2-5; D tentatively reads TRBD1 or TRBD2 (6 bases each). This CDR3 comprises 22 residues. The germline V and J ends were trimmed by 5 bases and 5 bases, with 39 bases remaining between them. Germline V gene data show CDR1 as MNHEY and CDR2 as SVGEGT. Written as DNA, the CDR3 is TGTGCCAGCAGTCAGGGCCCCTCGGGACTTCGGAGCAATTCGGGGGCTGGGGAGACCCAGTACTTC. This translates into CASSQGPSGLRSNSGAGETQYF.

V and J are TRBV12-3 or TRBV12-4 and TRBJ2-1, with unresolved D. The CDR3 is 13 residues long. V shed 3 bases and J shed 7 bases, with 10 bases lying between them. CDR3 loop: CASSLNLRNEQFF. CDR3 coding DNA: TGTGCCAGCAGTTTGAACCTGAGGAATGAGCAGTTCTTC.

This clonotype showed up just a few times. This chain connects TRBV6-5 to TRBJ2-1; 11 bases align to TRBD2. The V and J ends lost 0 bases and 5 bases, in that order; junction bases with no gene match: 3. Germline CDR1 and CDR2: MNHEY and SVGAGI. The CDR3 runs to 16 residues. The CDR3: CASSYSSSGGDNEQFF. Here the CDR3 DNA reads TGTGCCAGCAGTTACTCGAGTAGCGGGGGGGACAATGAGCAGTTCTTC.

This chain links TRBV4-1 with TRBJ2-3; D is uncertain. Between the trimmed V and J ends, which lost 0 bases and 5 bases, there was a span of 9 bases. The CDR3 has 14 residues. In germline, CDR1 is MGHRA, CDR2 YSYEKL. CDR3 residues: CASSQETSGDTQYF. In nucleotides, the CDR3 is TGCGCCAGCAGCCAAGAAACTTCTGGAGATACGCAGTATTTT.

This clonotype was counted between two and nine times. The chain joins TRBV20-1 to TRBJ1-5, with D unresolved. There are 12 residues in the CDR3. V was clipped by 5 bases and J by 4 bases, with 9 bases between them. Germline V gene lookup returns CDR1 DFQATT and CDR2 SNEGSKA (reference sequence). CDR3 coding DNA: TGCAGTGCTGGCCGGATGAATCAGCCCCAGCATTTT. Encoded protein: CSAGRMNQPQHF.

Of note for this clonotype: Given a much more abundant clone one base away, this may be a read error. The chain joins TRBV16 to TRBJ2-7; 11 positions match TRBD1. Germline V gene sequence: CDR1 KGHSY, CDR2 FQNENV. Trimming took 4 bases from V and 6 from J; bases not matched to a gene: 5. This CDR3 spans 14 amino acids. The CDR3 here is CASSLGTGGREQYF. The CDR3 DNA follows: TGTGCCAGCAGCCTCGGGACAGGGGGTCGCGAGCAGTACTTC.

This clonotype was seen only a few times. V usage is TRBV12-5 and J usage is TRBJ2-1; TRBD2 might be the D (6 bases). Germline V gene data show CDR1 as LGHNT and CDR2 as FRNRAP. Between the trimmed V and J ends, which lost 3 bases and 9 bases, there was a span of 21 bases. This CDR3 has 16 amino acids. Written as DNA, the CDR3 is TGTGCTAGTGGTTTCGTCCCGACGGGGGATAAGGGTGAGCAGTTCTTC. It translates to CASGFVPTGDKGEQFF.

This clonotype was counted once. The gene calls are TRBV12-5 and TRBJ2-3; 7 bases align to TRBD1. J lost 2 bases, V lost 6 bases, and 2 bases had no gene match. The CDR3 is 13 amino acids. The germline gives CDR1 LGHNT, CDR2 FRNRAP. This CDR3 is CASGTGLTDTQYF. CDR3 DNA: TGTGCTAGTGGGACAGGGCTCACAGATACGCAGTATTTT.

J is TRBJ1-4 and V is TRBV5-5; D unclear. CDR3 length equals 13 residues. Trimming took 1 base from V and 7 from J, leaving 8 bases between them. Per germline, CDR1 SGHKS and CDR2 YYEKEE (reference sequence). This CDR3 reads CASSLFTTEKLFF. CDR3 coding DNA: TGTGCCAGCAGCTTGTTCACAACTGAAAAACTGTTTTTT.

In its sample, this clonotype was seen many times. The chain links TRBV5-1 to TRBJ2-1; D perhaps matches TRBD2 (6 bases). Trimming shortened V by 4 bases and J by 6 bases, and 17 bases separated the two germline ends. This CDR3 contains 15 residues. The germline V gene encodes CDR1 SGHRS and CDR2 YFSETQ. CDR3 DNA sequence: TGCGCCAGCAGCCTGGGGGGATCAGTCCCCAATGAGCAGTTCTTC. Amino acids: CASSLGGSVPNEQFF.

This clonotype was found a few times. The chain combines TRBV2 with TRBJ2-5; the match to TRBD2 covers 14 bases. Trimming at V came to 8 bases and at J to 4 bases, leaving 6 bases not matched to a gene. CDR1 SNHLY and CDR2 FYNNEI come from the germline V gene. The CDR3 sequence is 15 residues long. The CDR3 nucleotides read TGTGCCAGCTGGTCCGGGACTAGCGGGAGAGAGACCCAGTACTTC. The encoded protein is CASWSGTSGRETQYF. Together with reference TRBV2 and TRBJ2-5, the CDR3 gives the full variable domain: EPEVTQTPSHQVTQMGQEVILRCVPISNHLYFYWYRQILGQKVEFLVSFYNNEISEKSEIFDDQFSVERPDGSNFTLKIRSTKLEDSAMYFCASWSGTSGRETQYFGPGTRLLVL.

This clonotype came up a few times. The chain combines TRBV28 with TRBJ2-2; 8 bases are shared with TRBD1. The V gene's germline CDR1 is MDHEN and CDR2 SYDVKM. The trim removed 6 bases at V and 5 bases at J, leaving 8 bases unmatched. This CDR3 comprises 15 residues. The CDR3 loop reads CASSNDRGRTGELFF. The CDR3 coding sequence is TGTGCCAGCAGCAACGACAGGGGAAGAACCGGGGAGCTGTTTTTT.

This rearrangement joins TRBV3-1 to TRBJ2-1; TRBD2 agrees at 8 bases. Germline values: CDR1 LGHDT, CDR2 YNNKEL (reference sequence). There are 16 residues in the CDR3. V lost 4 bases and J lost 1; bases outside the gene matches: 6. The CDR3 coding sequence is TGTGCCAGCAGCCTCTATAGCGGGATGTCCTACAATGAGCAGTTCTTC. Its translation: CASSLYSGMSYNEQFF.

V gene TRBV3-1 combines with J gene TRBJ1-1; 12 bases map to TRBD1. The CDR3 is 15 amino acids. The V gene's germline CDR1 is LGHDT and CDR2 YNNKEL (reference sequence). With V trimmed by 5 bases and J by 3 bases, 4 bases remained unmatched. The CDR3 spells CASSMGTGGYTEAFF. Written as DNA, the CDR3 is TGTGCCAGCAGCATGGGGACAGGGGGCTACACTGAAGCTTTCTTT.

V is TRBV11-2 and J is TRBJ2-7, with unresolved D. The germline V and J ends were trimmed by 7 bases and 4 bases, with 14 bases remaining between them. The CDR3 is 13 amino acids. Germline V CDR1 and CDR2: SGHAT, FQNNGV. The CDR3 protein is CASNPHPDYEQYF. As DNA, the CDR3 is TGTGCCAGCAATCCCCACCCCGATTACGAGCAGTACTTC.

This clonotype was counted a few times. The chain carries TRBV5-4 and TRBJ2-3, with 10 bases aligning to TRBD2. Germline V gives CDR1 SGHNT, CDR2 YYREEE (reference sequence). The CDR3 has 16 amino acids. V dropped 3 bases and J dropped 0; count of bases not matched to a gene: 4. For the CDR3, the DNA is TGTGCCAGCAGCTCCGGGACTAGCGAAAGCACAGATACGCAGTATTTT. Protein sequence: CASSSGTSESTDTQYF.

On this clonotype: One base away lies a much larger clone, so this may be a sequencing read error. The CDR3 spells CSARLLQGINSTLHF. The DNA for the CDR3 is TGCAGTGCTAGACTCTTGCAGGGCATCAATTCAACCCTCCACTTT. The rearrangement links TRBV20-1 to TRBJ1-6; tentatively, D is TRBD1 (5 bases). The germline V gene encodes CDR1 DFQATT and CDR2 SNEGSKA (reference sequence). The CDR3 extends over 15 amino acids.

This clonotype has a handful of counts. This chain links TRBV27 with TRBJ2-1, with TRBD2 identical over 8 bases. V was pared by 3 bases and J by 4 bases, with 8 bases of the junction left unmatched. CDR1 and CDR2 from the germline V gene are MNHEY and SMNVEV (reference sequence). There are 16 residues in the CDR3. This chain's CDR3 is CASSLPGTRSYNEQFF. The DNA for the CDR3 is TGTGCCAGCAGTTTGCCGGGGACTAGAAGTTACAATGAGCAGTTCTTC.

Ten or more counts support this clonotype. The chain combines TRBV10-1 with TRBJ2-7; either TRBD1 or TRBD2 may fit D (5 bases each). The V end was cut by 0 bases, the J end by 0 bases, with 12 bases between. The CDR3 totals 16 residues. Germline V gives CDR1 WNHNN, CDR2 SYGVQD (reference sequence). The CDR3 region is CASSESGDPLSYEQYF. DNA of the CDR3: TGCGCCAGCAGTGAGTCGGGGGACCCTCTCTCCTACGAGCAGTACTTC.

The table lists this clonotype with many counts. The V and J genes are TRBV12-5 and TRBJ2-4, with D possibly matching TRBD1 (6 bases). From germline, CDR1 is LGHNT and CDR2 FRNRAP. This CDR3 has 15 residues. The ends were cut back, 0 bases at V and 4 bases at J, with 10 bases in the middle. CDR3: CASGLVQGRKNIQYF. CDR3 in DNA: TGTGCTAGTGGTTTGGTACAGGGTCGGAAAAACATTCAGTACTTC.

This clonotype has ten or more counts. In nucleotides, the CDR3 is TGCAGCGTTGAGGGCGGCACAGATACGCAGTATTTT. Amino acids: CSVEGGTDTQYF. The genes are TRBV29-1 and TRBJ2-3; D not certain. The V gene lost 3 bases and the J gene lost 1 base, with 5 bases spanning the gap. The CDR3 contains 12 residues. CDR1 is SQVTM, CDR2 ANQGSEA, per germline.

The chain joins TRBV9 to TRBJ2-1; the D gene is possibly TRBD2 (5 bases). The V and J ends lost 6 bases and 0 bases respectively, with 13 bases between them. The CDR3 consists of 15 residues. Germline V CDR1 and CDR2: SGDLS, YYNGEE. CDR3 in DNA: TGTGCCAGCACCGACATGGGGAGCTCCTACAATGAGCAGTTCTTC. As protein: CASTDMGSSYNEQFF.